This T cell receptor (beta chain) stems from a study of cytomegalovirus exposure and HLA in healthy donors. Trimming shortened V by 1 base and J by 4 bases, and 11 bases separated the two germline ends. The CDR3 contains 15 residues. Germline values: CDR1 LGHNA, CDR2 YSLEER. Overall study results and limits: As was reported, the HLA-A and HLA-B alleles of most subjects were accurately predicted from TCR beta sequences.

PCR used 60 Vbeta primers and 13 Jbeta primers. Some clones are missing from TCRdb's copy, which holds only in-frame ones; the method was immunoSEQ multiplex PCR. The sample yields 130,000 to 150,000 clones, around 75% seen once. Of note for this clone: The antigen remains unidentified.

Sequencing was done on a sample of PBMCs. The clonotype was recovered from a female donor in good health and CMV-seronegative. This sequence joins TRBV4-3 and TRBJ2-1; tentatively, D is TRBD2 (6 bases). CDR3 amino acids: CASSQGVGGYNEQFF. For the CDR3, the DNA is TGCGCCAGCAGCCAAGGCGTCGGGGGATACAATGAGCAGTTCTTC.